These T cell receptor beta chains were read from a single sample in a study of blood T cell repertoires in COVID-19. Using immunoSEQ multiplex PCR, the repertoire was profiled, and TCRdb retains in-frame clones only, with some absent. The repertoire consists of 250,000 to 300,000 clones, with roughly 80% occurring once and the leading ten covering about 5%. Material: PBMCs or T cells enriched from blood (not recorded which). The origin of the receptors is a man in his forties who had been exposed to COVID-19. The CDR3 runs from the conserved cysteine through the conserved F or W. Fields, in order: J gene, V gene, clone size, D gene, CDR3 DNA, CDR3 protein. The D gene is left open where the match is weak. The size entry is marked missing in some rows and otherwise reads once, few, many or a size class.

>TRBJ1-2|TRBV19|-|-
TGTGCCAGTAGTGATATAAGGGGAGGGTCTGATGGCTACACCTTC
CASSDIRGGSDGYTF
>TRBJ1-2|TRBV29-1|-|-
TGCAGCGTGGACCCGGGAGGAACGAATGGCTACACCTTC
CSVDPGGTNGYTF
>TRBJ2-5|TRBV5-4|-|TRBD2
TGTGCCAGCAGCTTGGAAAAGGGACTAGCTTCGGAGACCCAGTACTTC
CASSLEKGLASETQYF
>TRBJ1-2|TRBV29-1|few|-
TGCAGCGTTGAAGAGGGTCCGGGTGGCTACACCTTC
CSVEEGPGGYTF
>TRBJ2-1|TRBV5-1|once|-
TGCGCCAGCAGCTTGTTTCAGTACAATGAGCAGTTCTTC
CASSLFQYNEQFF
>TRBJ2-1|TRBV27|once|TRBD2
TGTGCCAGCAGTTTAGGTAGCGGGAGGTACGCTGAGCAGTTCTTC
CASSLGSGRYAEQFF
>TRBJ1-5|TRBV27|-|-
TGTGCCAGCAGGGTCGGGACACAAAGCAATCAGCCCCAGCATTTT
CASRVGTQSNQPQHF
>TRBJ2-1|TRBV9|-|TRBD1
TGTGCCAGCAGCCGGGGGCAGGGGGCGTACAATGAGCAGTTCTTC
CASSRGQGAYNEQFF
>TRBJ2-2|TRBV9|-|TRBD2
TGTGCCAGCAGCATCTCTAGCGGGAGGGACGGGGAGCTGTTTTTT
CASSISSGRDGELFF
>TRBJ2-1|TRBV6-5|-|TRBD1
TGTGCCAGCAGCCCCGGACAGGGATTTTCCGATGAGCAGTTCTTC
CASSPGQGFSDEQFF
>TRBJ1-5|TRBV7-2|-|-
TGTGCCAGCAGCTTTCTAAATGCGCGGCAGTCGGCCCAGCATTTT
CASSFLNARQSAQHF
>TRBJ1-1|TRBV5-1|-|TRBD1
TGCGCCAGCAGCGCAAAAAACAGGGGTAACACTGAAGCTTTCTTT
CASSAKNRGNTEAFF
>TRBJ2-1|TRBV7-2|once|TRBD2
TGTGCCAGCAGCTTACTATGGACTAGCGGCAATGAGCAGTTCTTC
CASSLLWTSGNEQFF
>TRBJ1-5|TRBV18|-|TRBD1
TGTGCCAGCTCACCACGGGGAGTTGAGGGGGCCAATCAGCCCCAGCATTTT
CASSPRGVEGANQPQHF
>TRBJ2-3|TRBV4-1|-|TRBD2
TGCGCCAGCAGCTTACGACTAGCGGGAATCATTACAGATACGCAGTATTTT
CASSLRLAGIITDTQYF
>TRBJ1-6|TRBV4-1|-|TRBD1
TGCGCCAGCAGCCAAGATTGGGACAGATCTACTTCCCACAATTCACCCCTCCACTTT
CASSQDWDRSTSHNSPLHF
>TRBJ1-1|TRBV12-5|-|-
TGTGCTAGTGGCACCAAGAACTTAAACACTGAAGCTTTCTTT
CASGTKNLNTEAFF
>TRBJ1-2|TRBV4-1|-|-
TGCGCCAGCAGCCCGGGCCAGGGGTATGGCTACACCTTC
CASSPGQGYGYTF
>TRBJ2-7|TRBV4-1|once|TRBD2
TGCGCCAGCAGCCTAGCCGGGACTAGCGCCCCAACCTACGAGCAGTACTTC
CASSLAGTSAPTYEQYF
>TRBJ2-7|TRBV10-3|-|-
TGTGCCACCGGCAGCGGTAGGACAGTAACCTACGAGCAGTACTTC
CATGSGRTVTYEQYF
>TRBJ1-5|TRBV30|-|-
TGTGCCTGGAGTGTGTTAGACAGCGGGAATCAGCCCCAGCATTTT
CAWSVLDSGNQPQHF
>TRBJ2-3|TRBV7-2|-|TRBD1
TGTGCCAGCAGCTTACAGGGATCCGGGACAGGGGGTCTGTATACGCAGTATTTT
CASSLQGSGTGGLYTQYF
>TRBJ2-5|TRBV6-5|-|TRBD1
TGTGCCAGCAAACGACAGGGGAGCCGTGGGGAGACCCAGTACTTC
CASKRQGSRGETQYF
>TRBJ1-3|TRBV21-1|-|-
TGTGCCAGCGGGTACGGGTCCGGAAACACCATATATTTT
CASGYGSGNTIYF
>TRBJ1-5|TRBV3-1/TRBV3-2|few|-
TGTGCCAGCTCCCCGACAGGACATAGCAATCAGCCCCAGCATTTT
CASSPTGHSNQPQHF
>TRBJ2-1|TRBV6-5|-|-
TGTGCCAGCAGTTACTCGGCGGGGTGGGATGAGCAGTTCTTC
CASSYSAGWDEQFF
>TRBJ2-3|TRBV18|-|TRBD1
TGTGCCAGCTCACGGACAGGGGGCGCAGATACGCAGTATTTT
CASSRTGGADTQYF
>TRBJ2-4|TRBV5-1|-|TRBD2
TGCGCCAGCAGGTTCGCTAGCGGGAGAGTCAAAAACATTCAGTACTTC
CASRFASGRVKNIQYF
>TRBJ1-5|TRBV6-1|-|TRBD1
TGTGCCAGCACCCAGGGGGATAGCAATCAGCCCCAGCATTTT
CASTQGDSNQPQHF
>TRBJ1-3|TRBV27|-|-
TGTGCCAGCAGTTTAGGGGGCGAAGGAAACACCATATATTTT
CASSLGGEGNTIYF
>TRBJ2-7|TRBV5-6|few|TRBD2
TGTGCCAGCAGCTCCCCCTTCGGGACTAGCGGGAACGAGCAGTACTTC
CASSSPFGTSGNEQYF
>TRBJ2-4|TRBV5-1|-|-
TGCGCCAGCAGCTTGGAGGGAGAAAACATTCAGTACTTC
CASSLEGENIQYF
>TRBJ1-5|TRBV7-9|-|TRBD1
TGTGCCAGCAGCCTGTACAGGGGGGCGGAGAATCAGCCCCAGCATTTT
CASSLYRGAENQPQHF
>TRBJ1-2|TRBV13|once|-
TGTGCCAGTAGGGGGATTGGTGGCTACACCTTC
CASRGIGGYTF
>TRBJ1-1|TRBV10-3|-|TRBD1
TGTGCCATCAGATTACAGGGGGACACTGAAGCTTTCTTT
CAIRLQGDTEAFF
>TRBJ1-1|TRBV18|-|TRBD1
TGTGCCAGCTCACGTTCCGGGACAGGCGGCACTGAAGCTTTCTTT
CASSRSGTGGTEAFF